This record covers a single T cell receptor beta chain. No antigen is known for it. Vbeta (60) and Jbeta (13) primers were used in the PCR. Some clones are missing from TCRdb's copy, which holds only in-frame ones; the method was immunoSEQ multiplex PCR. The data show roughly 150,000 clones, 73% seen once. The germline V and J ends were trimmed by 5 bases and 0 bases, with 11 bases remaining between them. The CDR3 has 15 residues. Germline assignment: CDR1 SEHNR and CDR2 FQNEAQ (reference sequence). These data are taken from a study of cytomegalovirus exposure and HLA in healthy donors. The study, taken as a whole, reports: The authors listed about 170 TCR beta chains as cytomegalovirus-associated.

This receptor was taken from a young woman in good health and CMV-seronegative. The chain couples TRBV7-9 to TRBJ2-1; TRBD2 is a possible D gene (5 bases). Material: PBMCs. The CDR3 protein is CASSVGGSSYNEQFF. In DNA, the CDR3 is TGTGCCAGCAGCGTGGGTGGGAGCTCCTACAATGAGCAGTTCTTC. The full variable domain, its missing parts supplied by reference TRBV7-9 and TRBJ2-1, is DTGVSQNPRHKITKRGQNVTFRCDPISEHNRLYWYRQTLGQGPEFLTYFQNEAQLEKSRLLSDRFSAERPKGSFSTLEIQRTEQGDSAMYLCASSVGGSSYNEQFFGPGTRLTVL.